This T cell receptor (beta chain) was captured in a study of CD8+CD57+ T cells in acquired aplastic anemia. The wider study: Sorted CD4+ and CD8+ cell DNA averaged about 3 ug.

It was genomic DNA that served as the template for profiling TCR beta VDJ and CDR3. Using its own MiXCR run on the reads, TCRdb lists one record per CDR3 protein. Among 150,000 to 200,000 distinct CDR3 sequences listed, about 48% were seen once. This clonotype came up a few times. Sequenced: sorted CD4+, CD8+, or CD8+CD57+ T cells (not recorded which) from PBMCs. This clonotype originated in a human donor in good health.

In nucleotides, the CDR3 is TGTGCCAGCAGCCTCGGACAGGCCTGGGGCTACACCTTC. It is translated as CASSLGQAWGYTF. The chain uses TRBV5-4 and TRBJ1-2; the match to TRBD1 covers 7 bases. The CDR3 length is 13 residues. V lost 4 bases, J lost 8 bases, and 8 bases stayed unmatched. CDR1 is SGHNT, CDR2 YYREEE, per germline (reference sequence).